This passage covers 5 T cell receptor beta chains from one sample sequenced in a study of cytomegalovirus exposure and HLA in healthy donors. Only in-frame clones appear in the TCRdb table, and some are missing; sequencing was by immunoSEQ multiplex PCR. The sample has 100,000 to 150,000 clones, over 85% seen once. Sequenced input: PBMCs. These receptors all stem from a woman aged 18 to 35 in good health and CMV-seronegative.

The genes are TRBV19 and TRBJ1-2, with 10 positions matching TRBD1. Germline V gene lookup returns CDR1 LNHDA and CDR2 SQIVND (reference sequence). V lost 6 bases, J lost 6 bases, and 16 bases stayed unmatched. This CDR3 has 17 amino acids. CDR3 nucleotide sequence: TGTGCCAGTAGCCGAAATGCGGGACAGGGGTTTATTGATGGCTACACCTTC. It translates to CASSRNAGQGFIDGYTF.

There are a few counts of this clone. The CDR3 DNA sequence: TGTGCCAGTAGTCCCTCTGTCGGCGGCTGGGGGGCCAACGTCCTGACTTTC. As protein: CASSPSVGGWGANVLTF. This chain connects TRBV19 to TRBJ2-6, with unresolved D. The length of the CDR3 is 17 residues. Trimming shortened V by 5 bases and J by 4 bases, and 18 bases separated the two germline ends. Germline CDR1 LNHDA, CDR2 SQIVND (reference sequence).

The chain has TRBV5-6 and TRBJ2-7, with a tentative D call TRBD1 (6 bases). The length of the CDR3 is 15 residues. Trimming pared 0 bases from V and 3 bases from J, leaving 13 bases between. Germline CDR1 SGHDT, CDR2 YYEEEE. The CDR3 region is CASSLDRDTDYEQYF. The DNA for the CDR3 is TGTGCCAGCAGCTTGGACCGGGACACCGACTACGAGCAGTACTTC. The full variable domain, its missing parts supplied by reference TRBV5-6 and TRBJ2-7, is DAGVTQSPTHLIKTRGQQVTLRCSPKSGHDTVSWYQQALGQGPQFIFQYYEEEERQRGNFPDRFSGHQFPNYSSELNVNALLLGDSALYLCASSLDRDTDYEQYFGPGTRLTVT.

V gene TRBV4-2 combines with J gene TRBJ2-3; TRBD2 matches 10 bases. Germline CDR1 LGHNA, CDR2 YNFKEQ. The CDR3 covers 16 residues. The ends lost 2 bases at V and 6 bases at J; junction bases unmatched: 8. The DNA of the CDR3 is TGTGCCAGCAGCCAAAGAAGCGGGAGGGCCGCGGATACGCAGTATTTT. It encodes CASSQRSGRAADTQYF.

The gene calls are TRBV2 and TRBJ2-6; 9 bases match TRBD1. J lost 3 bases, V lost 6 bases, and 9 bases had no gene match. This CDR3 has 17 residues. Germline V gene sequence: CDR1 SNHLY, CDR2 FYNNEI. As DNA, the CDR3 is TGTGCCAGCAGCACACAGGGGGCGGGTCGTGGGGCCAACGTCCTGACTTTC. It translates to CASSTQGAGRGANVLTF.